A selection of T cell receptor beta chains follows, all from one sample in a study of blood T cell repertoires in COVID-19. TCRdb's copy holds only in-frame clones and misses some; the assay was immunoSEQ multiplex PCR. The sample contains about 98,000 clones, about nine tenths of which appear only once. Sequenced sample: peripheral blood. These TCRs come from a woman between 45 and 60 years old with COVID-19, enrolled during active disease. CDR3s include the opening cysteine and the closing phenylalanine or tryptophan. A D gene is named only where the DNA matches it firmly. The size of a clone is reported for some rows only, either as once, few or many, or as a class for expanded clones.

CDR3nt: TGCGCCAGCAAAATGTCAGGGTCCCGGGACAATGAGCAGTTCTTC
CDR3aa: CASKMSGSRDNEQFF
abundance: once
d_gene: NA
v_gene: TRBV5-1
j_gene: TRBJ2-1

CDR3nt: TGTGCCAGCAGCCAAGATGCGGGGGGGCCCACAGATACGCAGTATTTT
CDR3aa: CASSQDAGGPTDTQYF
abundance: NA
d_gene: TRBD2
v_gene: TRBV3-1/TRBV3-2
j_gene: TRBJ2-3

CDR3nt: TGTGCCAGCAGCTCCGATCTAGCGGGGTTTTACAATGAGCAGTTCTTC
CDR3aa: CASSSDLAGFYNEQFF
abundance: NA
d_gene: TRBD2
v_gene: TRBV5-4
j_gene: TRBJ2-1

CDR3nt: TGTGCCAGCAGTAGGGACAGGGGGTACGAGCAGTACTTC
CDR3aa: CASSRDRGYEQYF
abundance: NA
d_gene: TRBD1
v_gene: TRBV5-6
j_gene: TRBJ2-7

CDR3nt: TGTGCCAGTAGGATCTCAGGGGGAAAGAGCAATCAGCCCCAGCATTTT
CDR3aa: CASRISGGKSNQPQHF
abundance: NA
d_gene: TRBD1
v_gene: TRBV19
j_gene: TRBJ1-5

CDR3nt: TGTGCCTGGAGCCATTCTTCCGGGACAGGGGCTCGCTGGCCCCAGCATTTT
CDR3aa: CAWSHSSGTGARWPQHF
abundance: NA
d_gene: TRBD1
v_gene: TRBV30
j_gene: TRBJ1-5

CDR3nt: TGCGCCAGCAGCCGTTACAGGGACACCGGGGAGCTGTTTTTT
CDR3aa: CASSRYRDTGELFF
abundance: NA
d_gene: NA
v_gene: TRBV4-3
j_gene: TRBJ2-2

CDR3nt: TGCGCCAGCAGCCAACCCGGGGGACAGGGGATGGGCGAGCAGTACTTC
CDR3aa: CASSQPGGQGMGEQYF
abundance: NA
d_gene: TRBD1
v_gene: TRBV4-1
j_gene: TRBJ2-7

CDR3nt: TGTGCCACCAGTGATGTGACAGGGGCTAGCACAGATACGCAGTATTTT
CDR3aa: CATSDVTGASTDTQYF
abundance: NA
d_gene: TRBD1
v_gene: TRBV24-1
j_gene: TRBJ2-3

CDR3nt: TGCAGCGTTGAGGCAGGAAACACCGGGGAGCTGTTTTTT
CDR3aa: CSVEAGNTGELFF
abundance: NA
d_gene: NA
v_gene: TRBV29-1
j_gene: TRBJ2-2

CDR3nt: TGCGCCAGCAGTCAAAGCCTAACCAATGAGCAGTTCTTC
CDR3aa: CASSQSLTNEQFF
abundance: few
d_gene: NA
v_gene: TRBV23-1
j_gene: TRBJ2-1

CDR3nt: TGCAGCGTTGTGGAATCGACAGGGGGCGGCTACACCTTC
CDR3aa: CSVVESTGGGYTF
abundance: NA
d_gene: TRBD1
v_gene: TRBV29-1
j_gene: TRBJ1-2

CDR3nt: TGCGCCAGCAGGTCTCGCTACGGGAGTTCACCCCTCCACTTT
CDR3aa: CASRSRYGSSPLHF
abundance: NA
d_gene: NA
v_gene: TRBV5-1
j_gene: TRBJ1-6

CDR3nt: TGTGCCATCAGCGCCCTAGGGACAGGGGGCTCTGGGGCCAACGTCCTGACTTTC
CDR3aa: CAISALGTGGSGANVLTF
abundance: NA
d_gene: TRBD1
v_gene: TRBV10-3
j_gene: TRBJ2-6